Sequencing of this TCR beta chain was carried out in a study of blood T cell repertoires in COVID-19. As for the study in general: Acute and convalescent COVID-19 specimens originated in the United States, Italy and Spain.

Authors' analysis steps: Amplifying reference gene primers gave estimates of nucleated cell counts. The protocol was immunoSEQ multiplex PCR, while the TCRdb copy is restricted to in-frame clones and leaves out a portion. That table gives V, J and clone size, and the DNA gave D and trimming. Among fewer than 200,000 clones listed, around 82% were seen once. Trimming removed 5 bases from V and 8 bases from J; junction bases left unmatched: 4. CDR3 length: 13 amino acids. Material: peripheral blood. This receptor was identified in a woman aged 40 to 50 with COVID-19, enrolled during active disease. The chain is built from TRBV12-3 or TRBV12-4 and TRBJ2-3, with TRBD2 identical over 10 bases. CDR3 amino acids: CASSPRTSGTQYF. The CDR3, as DNA: TGTGCCAGCAGTCCCCGGACTAGCGGTACGCAGTATTTT.